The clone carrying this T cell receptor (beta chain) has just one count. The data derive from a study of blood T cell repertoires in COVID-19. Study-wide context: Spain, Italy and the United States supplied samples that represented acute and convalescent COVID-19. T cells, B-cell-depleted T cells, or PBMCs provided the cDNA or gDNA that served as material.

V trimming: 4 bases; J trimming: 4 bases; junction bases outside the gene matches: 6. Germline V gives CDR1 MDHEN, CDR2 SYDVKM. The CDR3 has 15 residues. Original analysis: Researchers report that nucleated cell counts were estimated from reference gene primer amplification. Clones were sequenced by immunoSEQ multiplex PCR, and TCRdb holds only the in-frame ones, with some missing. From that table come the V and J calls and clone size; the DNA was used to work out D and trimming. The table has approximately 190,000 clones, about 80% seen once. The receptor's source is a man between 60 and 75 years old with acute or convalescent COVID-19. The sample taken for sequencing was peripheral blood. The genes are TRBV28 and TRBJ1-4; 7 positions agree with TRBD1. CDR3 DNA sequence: TGTGCCAGCAGTTCCCAGGGGGGACTTAATGAAAAACTGTTTTTT. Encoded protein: CASSSQGGLNEKLFF. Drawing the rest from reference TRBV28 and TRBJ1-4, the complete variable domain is DVKVTQSSRYLVKRTGEKVFLECVQDMDHENMFWYRQDPGLGLRLIYFSYDVKMKEKGDIPEGYSVSREKKERFSLILESASTNQTSMYLCASSSQGGLNEKLFFGSGTQLSVL.